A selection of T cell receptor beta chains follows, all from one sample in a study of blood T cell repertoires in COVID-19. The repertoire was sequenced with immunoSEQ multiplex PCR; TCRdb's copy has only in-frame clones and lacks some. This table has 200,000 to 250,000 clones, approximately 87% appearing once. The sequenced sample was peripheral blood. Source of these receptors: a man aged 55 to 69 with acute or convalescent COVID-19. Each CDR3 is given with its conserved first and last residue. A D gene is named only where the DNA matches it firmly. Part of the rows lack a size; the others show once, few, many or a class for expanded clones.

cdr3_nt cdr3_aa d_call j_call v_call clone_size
TGTGCCAGCAGCTTAGAGACAGGGGAAGAGACCCAGTACTTC CASSLETGEETQYF TRBD1 TRBJ2-5 TRBV7-2 -
TGTGCCAGCAGCTTAGTAGCCGAGCAGTTCTTC CASSLVAEQFF - TRBJ2-1 TRBV11-2 -
TGTGCCAGCAGCTTGAGAACAGAGAATTCACCCCTCCACTTT CASSLRTENSPLHF - TRBJ1-6 TRBV5-6 -
TGTGCCTGGAGTAAGGGGGCAAAAAATGAAAAACTGTTTTTT CAWSKGAKNEKLFF TRBD1 TRBJ1-4 TRBV30 once
TGTGCCAGCAGCTTAGATCTCAGATATTATGGCTACACCTTC CASSLDLRYYGYTF - TRBJ1-2 TRBV7-9 once
TGTGCCAGCAGCGTAGACTTCCAAGAGACCCAGTACTTC CASSVDFQETQYF - TRBJ2-5 TRBV9 -
TGTGCCAGCAGCTTAGTAGGGGTGAACACTGAAGCTTTCTTT CASSLVGVNTEAFF - TRBJ1-1 TRBV11-3 -
TGTGCCAGCAGCGTGGGACTAGCGGGAGCCTACGGGGAGCTGTTTTTT CASSVGLAGAYGELFF TRBD2 TRBJ2-2 TRBV9 -
TGTGCCAGCACTCCGGGACAGGGCACTGAAGCTTTCTTT CASTPGQGTEAFF TRBD1 TRBJ1-1 TRBV18 -
TGTGCCAGCAGTCAGGGGGCAACTGAAGCTTTCTTT CASSQGATEAFF TRBD1 TRBJ1-1 TRBV6-5 once
TGTGCCAGCAGTGTGCCGGGAAATCAGCCCCAGCATTTT CASSVPGNQPQHF - TRBJ1-5 TRBV2 -
TGTGCCAGCAGCCAAGAAGCCCTATTGAGGACCGGGGAGCTGTTTTTT CASSQEALLRTGELFF - TRBJ2-2 TRBV3-1/TRBV3-2 -
TGTGCCAGCAGTACGGGACAGTGGAACACTGAAGCTTTCTTT CASSTGQWNTEAFF TRBD1 TRBJ1-1 TRBV27 -
TGCAGTGCTAGTACGCCTAGCGGGAGGACGGAGACCCAGTACTTC CSASTPSGRTETQYF TRBD2 TRBJ2-5 TRBV20-1 -
TGTGCCAGCAGTCCTCGGGAAGGTCAGCCCCAGCATTTT CASSPREGQPQHF - TRBJ1-5 TRBV12-3/TRBV12-4 -
TGTGCCGGGACAGCCTACTACGAGCAGTACTTC CAGTAYYEQYF TRBD1 TRBJ2-7 TRBV6-6 -
TGTGCCAGCAGTTACGGGGACACTTTTTCCTACGAGCAGTACTTC CASSYGDTFSYEQYF - TRBJ2-7 TRBV6-2/TRBV6-3 -
TGTGCCAGCAGTCGGAGTCAGCGGGAGGGCTACAATGAGCAGTTCTTC CASSRSQREGYNEQFF TRBD2 TRBJ2-1 TRBV6-2/TRBV6-3 -
TGTGCCATCAGTGGATCAGCACAGGCGAACTACGAGCAGTACTTC CAISGSAQANYEQYF - TRBJ2-7 TRBV10-3 -
TGTGCCAGCAGCTTAGCCCGGTACGAGCAGTACTTC CASSLARYEQYF - TRBJ2-7 TRBV11-3 few
TGTGCCAGCAGTGAAGGGGCAAGTTATAATCAGCCCCAGCATTTT CASSEGASYNQPQHF - TRBJ1-5 TRBV6-1 -
TGTGCCAGCAGAGGGATAGCGGCGGTAACCTACGAGCAGTACTTC CASRGIAAVTYEQYF - TRBJ2-7 TRBV6-5 -
TGCGCCAGCAGCCCTGCGGGATCCTCCTACAATGAGCAGTTCTTC CASSPAGSSYNEQFF - TRBJ2-1 TRBV5-1 -
TGTGCCAGCAGCCCCGGGACAGGGAACCCCTACGAGCAGTACTTC CASSPGTGNPYEQYF TRBD1 TRBJ2-7 TRBV6-5 -
TGTGCCAGCAGCTTAGACGGACAGTTTCAGCCCCAGCATTTT CASSLDGQFQPQHF - TRBJ1-5 TRBV7-2 -
TGTGCCAGCAGGGGAGGGGCTGGGGAGACCCAGTACTTC CASRGGAGETQYF TRBD2 TRBJ2-5 TRBV6-6 -
TGTGCCACCAGTACATTCGGCGGTGGTTTTTACAATGAGCAGTTCTTC CATSTFGGGFYNEQFF - TRBJ2-1 TRBV24-1 -
TGTGCCAGCAAGACAGGGGGAGGGACTGAAGCTTTCTTT CASKTGGGTEAFF - TRBJ1-1 TRBV21-1 -
TGTGCCACCCCTCCCCGAGGACAGGGACGATTTTTT CATPPRGQGRFF TRBD1 TRBJ1-4 TRBV24-1 -
TGTGCCAGCAGCGCCAAGACTAGCGCCTACACAGATACGCAGTATTTT CASSAKTSAYTDTQYF TRBD2 TRBJ2-3 TRBV5-4 -
TGTGCCATCAGTCGGGAGGGGGCGGGAAGCGAGCAGTACTTC CAISREGAGSEQYF - TRBJ2-7 TRBV10-3 -